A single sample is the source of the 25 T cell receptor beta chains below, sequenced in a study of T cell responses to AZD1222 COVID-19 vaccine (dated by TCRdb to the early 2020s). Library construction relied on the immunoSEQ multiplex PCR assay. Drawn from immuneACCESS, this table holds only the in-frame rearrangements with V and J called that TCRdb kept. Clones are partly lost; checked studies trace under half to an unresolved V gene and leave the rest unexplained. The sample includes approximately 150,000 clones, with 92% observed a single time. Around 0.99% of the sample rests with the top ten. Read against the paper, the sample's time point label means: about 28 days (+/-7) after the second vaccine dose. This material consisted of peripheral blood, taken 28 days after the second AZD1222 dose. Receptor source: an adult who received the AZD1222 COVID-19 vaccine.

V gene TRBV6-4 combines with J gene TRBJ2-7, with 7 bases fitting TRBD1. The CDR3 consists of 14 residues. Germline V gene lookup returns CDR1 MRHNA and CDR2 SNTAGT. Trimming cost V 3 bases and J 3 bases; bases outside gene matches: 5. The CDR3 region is CASSDPGQFYEQYF. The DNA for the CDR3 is TGTGCCAGCAGTGATCCGGGACAGTTCTACGAGCAGTACTTC.

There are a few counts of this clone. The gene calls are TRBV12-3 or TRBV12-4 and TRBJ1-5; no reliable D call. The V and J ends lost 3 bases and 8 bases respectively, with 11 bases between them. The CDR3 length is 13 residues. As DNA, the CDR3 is TGTGCCAGCAGTTTCGGCGGGGATGAGCCCCAGCATTTT. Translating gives CASSFGGDEPQHF.

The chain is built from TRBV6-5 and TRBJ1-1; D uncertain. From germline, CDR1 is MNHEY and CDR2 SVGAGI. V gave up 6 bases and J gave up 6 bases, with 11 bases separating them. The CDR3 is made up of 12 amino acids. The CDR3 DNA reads TGTGCCAGCAGCCCCCTGAAAGCTGAAGCTTTCTTT. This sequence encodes CASSPLKAEAFF.

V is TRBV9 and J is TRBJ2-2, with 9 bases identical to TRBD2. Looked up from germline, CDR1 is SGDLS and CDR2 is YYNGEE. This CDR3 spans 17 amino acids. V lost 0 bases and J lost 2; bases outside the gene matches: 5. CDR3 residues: CASSVGRGLANTGELFF. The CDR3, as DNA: TGTGCCAGCAGCGTAGGAAGGGGACTAGCAAACACCGGGGAGCTGTTTTTT.

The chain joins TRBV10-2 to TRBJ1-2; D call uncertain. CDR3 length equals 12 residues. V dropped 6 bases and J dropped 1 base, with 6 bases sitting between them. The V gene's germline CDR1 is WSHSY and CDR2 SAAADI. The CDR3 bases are TGCGCCAGCAGCTCACATAACTATGGCTACACCTTC. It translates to CASSSHNYGYTF.

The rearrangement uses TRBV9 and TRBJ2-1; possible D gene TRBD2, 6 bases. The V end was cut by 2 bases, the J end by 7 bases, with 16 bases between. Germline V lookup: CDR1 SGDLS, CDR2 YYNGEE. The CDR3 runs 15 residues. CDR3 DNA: TGTGCCAGCAGCGTCGGGGAGGTCGGTGGGAATGAGCAGTTCTTC. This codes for CASSVGEVGGNEQFF.

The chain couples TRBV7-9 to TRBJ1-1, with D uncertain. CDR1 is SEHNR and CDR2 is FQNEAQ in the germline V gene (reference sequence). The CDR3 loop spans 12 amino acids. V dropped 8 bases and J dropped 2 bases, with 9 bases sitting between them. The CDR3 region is CASLLVNTEAFF. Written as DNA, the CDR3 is TGTGCCAGCTTGTTGGTTAACACTGAAGCTTTCTTT. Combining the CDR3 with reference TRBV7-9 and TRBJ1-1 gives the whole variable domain DTGVSQNPRHKITKRGQNVTFRCDPISEHNRLYWYRQTLGQGPEFLTYFQNEAQLEKSRLLSDRFSAERPKGSFSTLEIQRTEQGDSAMYLCASLLVNTEAFFGQGTRLTVV.

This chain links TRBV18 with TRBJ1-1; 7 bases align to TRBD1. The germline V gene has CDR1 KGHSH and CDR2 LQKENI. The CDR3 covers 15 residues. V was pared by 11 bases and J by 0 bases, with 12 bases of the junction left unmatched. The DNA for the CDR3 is TGTGCCTCCGATCCCCAGGGGGAGATGAACACTGAAGCTTTCTTT. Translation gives CASDPQGEMNTEAFF.

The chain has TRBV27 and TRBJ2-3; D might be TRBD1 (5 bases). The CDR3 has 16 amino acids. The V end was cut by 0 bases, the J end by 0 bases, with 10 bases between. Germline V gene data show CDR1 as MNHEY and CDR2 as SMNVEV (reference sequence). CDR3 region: CASSLSLGHSTDTQYF. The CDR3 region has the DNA TGTGCCAGCAGTTTATCTTTGGGGCACAGCACAGATACGCAGTATTTT.

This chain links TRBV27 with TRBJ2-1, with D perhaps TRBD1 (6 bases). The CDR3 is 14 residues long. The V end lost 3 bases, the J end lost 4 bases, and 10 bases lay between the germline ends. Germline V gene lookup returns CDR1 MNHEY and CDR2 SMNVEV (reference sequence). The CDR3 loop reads CASSFTGHYNEQFF. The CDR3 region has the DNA TGTGCCAGCAGTTTTACGGGACATTACAATGAGCAGTTCTTC.

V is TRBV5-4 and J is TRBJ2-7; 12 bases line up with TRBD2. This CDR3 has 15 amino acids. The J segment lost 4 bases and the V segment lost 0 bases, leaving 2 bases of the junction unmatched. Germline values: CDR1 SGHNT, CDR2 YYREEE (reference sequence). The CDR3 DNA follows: TGTGCCAGCAGCTTGGGACTAGCGGGGGATTACGAGCAGTACTTC. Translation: CASSLGLAGDYEQYF.

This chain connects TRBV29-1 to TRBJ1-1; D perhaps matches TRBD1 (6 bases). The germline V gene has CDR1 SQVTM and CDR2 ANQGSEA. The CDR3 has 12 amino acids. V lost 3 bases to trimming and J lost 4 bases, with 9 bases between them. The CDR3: CSVDRGSTEAFF. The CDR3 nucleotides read TGCAGCGTTGACAGGGGTTCCACTGAAGCTTTCTTT.

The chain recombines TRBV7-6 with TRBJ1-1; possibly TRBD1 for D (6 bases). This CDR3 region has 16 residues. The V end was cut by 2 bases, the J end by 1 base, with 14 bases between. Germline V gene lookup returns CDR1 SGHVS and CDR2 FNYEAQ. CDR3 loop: CASSLQLGAANTEAFF. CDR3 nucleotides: TGTGCCAGCAGCTTACAATTGGGGGCAGCGAACACTGAAGCTTTCTTT.

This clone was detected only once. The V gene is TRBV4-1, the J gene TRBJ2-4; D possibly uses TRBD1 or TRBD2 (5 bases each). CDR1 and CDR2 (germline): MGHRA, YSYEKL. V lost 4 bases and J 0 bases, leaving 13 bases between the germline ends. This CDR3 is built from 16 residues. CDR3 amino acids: CASSPSGHGAKNIQYF. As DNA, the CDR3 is TGCGCCAGCAGCCCCTCGGGGCATGGAGCCAAAAACATTCAGTACTTC.

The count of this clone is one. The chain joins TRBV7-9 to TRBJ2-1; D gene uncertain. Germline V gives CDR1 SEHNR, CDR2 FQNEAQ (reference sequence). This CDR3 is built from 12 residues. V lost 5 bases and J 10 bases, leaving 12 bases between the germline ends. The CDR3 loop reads CASSRDLGEQFF. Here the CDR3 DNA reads TGTGCCAGCAGCCGTGACCTCGGGGAGCAGTTCTTC.

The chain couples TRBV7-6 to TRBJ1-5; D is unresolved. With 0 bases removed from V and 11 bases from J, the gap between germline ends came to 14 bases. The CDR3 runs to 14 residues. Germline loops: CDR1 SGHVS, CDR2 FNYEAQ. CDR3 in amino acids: CASSLARGSPSQHF. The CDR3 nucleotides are TGTGCCAGCAGCTTAGCGCGCGGGTCACCCTCCCAGCATTTT.

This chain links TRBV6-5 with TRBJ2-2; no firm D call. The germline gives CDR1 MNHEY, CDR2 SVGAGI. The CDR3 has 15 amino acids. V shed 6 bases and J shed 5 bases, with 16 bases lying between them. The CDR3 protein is CASSPSDGLTGELFF. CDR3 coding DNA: TGTGCCAGCAGCCCGTCGGATGGGTTAACCGGGGAGCTGTTTTTT.

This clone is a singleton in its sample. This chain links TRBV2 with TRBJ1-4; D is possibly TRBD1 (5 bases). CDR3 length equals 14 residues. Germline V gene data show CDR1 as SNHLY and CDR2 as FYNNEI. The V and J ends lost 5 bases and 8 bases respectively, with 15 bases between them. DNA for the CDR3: TGTGCCAGCAGTATCCGACACTGGGGGGAAAAACTGTTTTTT. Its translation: CASSIRHWGEKLFF.

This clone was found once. CDR3 in DNA: TGTGCCAGCAGCCCCCGGGGGGGGCGGGATGAAAAACTGTTTTTT. It codes for CASSPRGGRDEKLFF. V is TRBV9 and J is TRBJ1-4; maybe TRBD1 (6 bases). The CDR3 has 15 residues. Germline V gene data show CDR1 as SGDLS and CDR2 as YYNGEE. V was shortened by 4 bases and J by 6 bases, with 16 bases between the two germline ends.

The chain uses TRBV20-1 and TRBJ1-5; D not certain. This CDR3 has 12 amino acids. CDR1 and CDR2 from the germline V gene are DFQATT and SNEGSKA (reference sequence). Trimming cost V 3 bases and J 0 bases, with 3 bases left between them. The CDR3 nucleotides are TGCAGTGCTAGTTATAGCAATCAGCCCCAGCATTTT. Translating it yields CSASYSNQPQHF.

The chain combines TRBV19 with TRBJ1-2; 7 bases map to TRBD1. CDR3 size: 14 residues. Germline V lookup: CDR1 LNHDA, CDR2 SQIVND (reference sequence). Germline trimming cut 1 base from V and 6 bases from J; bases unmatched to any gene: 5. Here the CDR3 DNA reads TGTGCCAGTAGTATAGCGAGAGGGGGCCATGGCTACACCTTC. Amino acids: CASSIARGGHGYTF.

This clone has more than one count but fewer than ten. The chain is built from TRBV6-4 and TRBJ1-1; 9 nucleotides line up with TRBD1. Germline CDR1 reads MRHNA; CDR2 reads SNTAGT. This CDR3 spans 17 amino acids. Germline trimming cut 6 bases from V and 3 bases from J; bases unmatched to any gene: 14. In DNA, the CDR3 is TGTGCCAGCAGCCGAGTACAGGGGGCGGATGGGGACACTGAAGCTTTCTTT. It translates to CASSRVQGADGDTEAFF.

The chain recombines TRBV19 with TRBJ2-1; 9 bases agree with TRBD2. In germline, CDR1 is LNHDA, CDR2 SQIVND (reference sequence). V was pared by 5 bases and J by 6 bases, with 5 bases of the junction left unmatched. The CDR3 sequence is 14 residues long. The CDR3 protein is CASSRRGGLNEQFF. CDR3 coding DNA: TGTGCCAGTAGTCGGCGGGGGGGTCTCAATGAGCAGTTCTTC.

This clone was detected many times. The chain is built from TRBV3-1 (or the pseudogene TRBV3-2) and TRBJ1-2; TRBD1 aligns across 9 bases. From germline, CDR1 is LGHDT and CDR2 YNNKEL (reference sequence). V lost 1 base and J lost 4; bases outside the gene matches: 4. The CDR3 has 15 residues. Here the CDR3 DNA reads TGTGCCAGCAGCCAAGCCTCGGACAGGGGCTATGGCTACACCTTC. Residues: CASSQASDRGYGYTF.

CDR3 coding DNA: TGTGCCAGCAGCCAAGATCTGCGATATGGGGATCAGTACTTC. The encoded protein is CASSQDLRYGDQYF. The rearrangement uses TRBV4-2 and TRBJ2-7; D not certain. Per germline, CDR1 LGHNA and CDR2 YNFKEQ. The CDR3 consists of 14 residues. Trimming took off 0 bases at V and 10 bases at J, with 16 bases between the two ends.